The next 31 T cell receptor beta chains were all read from a single sample in a study of blood T cell repertoires in COVID-19. Sequenced by immunoSEQ multiplex PCR; TCRdb stores in-frame clones only, minus some. The repertoire includes around 150,000 clones, approximately 82% of them detected once, and approximately 10% sits in the top ten. Sequenced sample: peripheral blood. These TCRs come from a man between 60 and 70 years old who had recovered from COVID-19.

This clone was found a few times. The chain uses TRBV27 and TRBJ1-1, with 7 bases that match TRBD1. CDR1 and CDR2 from the germline V gene are MNHEY and SMNVEV (reference sequence). V was clipped by 5 bases and J by 10 bases; unmatched bases: 7. The CDR3 runs to 12 residues. CDR3: CASSPWGQRAFF. Here the CDR3 DNA reads TGTGCCAGCAGTCCCTGGGGACAGAGAGCTTTCTTT.

This chain uses TRBV4-3 with TRBJ2-3, with a tentative D call TRBD2 (7 bases). Germline CDR1 reads LGHNA; CDR2 reads YSLEER. Trimming took 0 bases from V and 0 from J, leaving 19 bases between them. The CDR3 consists of 19 residues. CDR3 bases: TGCGCCAGCAGCCAAGATCAATTTTCTGCGGGGGCCAGCACAGATACGCAGTATTTT. It codes for CASSQDQFSAGASTDTQYF.

This clone came up a few times. This chain connects TRBV11-3 to TRBJ1-6; tentative D call: TRBD1 (5 bases). The V gene lost 5 bases and the J gene lost 8 bases, with 13 bases spanning the gap. This CDR3 contains 14 residues. Germline values: CDR1 SGHNT, CDR2 YENEEA. CDR3 in DNA: TGTGCCAGCAGCCGCGACGGAGGGGATTCACCCCTCCACTTT. This encodes CASSRDGGDSPLHF.

The CDR3 nucleotides are TGTGCCAGCAAATCCAGGGGGTGGACCGGGGAGCTGTTTTTT. Residues: CASKSRGWTGELFF. V is TRBV27 and J is TRBJ2-2; 7 positions match TRBD1. This CDR3 comprises 14 residues. Trimming at V came to 7 bases and at J to 5 bases, leaving 7 bases not matched to a gene. Germline V CDR1 and CDR2: MNHEY, SMNVEV (reference sequence).

The genes are TRBV18 and TRBJ1-1; 10 positions agree with TRBD1. Trimming removed 3 bases from V and 1 base from J; junction bases left unmatched: 8. The CDR3 is made up of 17 amino acids. Germline loops: CDR1 KGHSH, CDR2 LQKENI. The CDR3 DNA reads as TGTGCCAGCTCACCTCTTGGGGACAGGGGAACGAACACTGAAGCTTTCTTT. This codes for CASSPLGDRGTNTEAFF.

The chain employs TRBV30 and TRBJ1-2; D unresolved. V was trimmed by 0 bases and J by 4 bases, leaving 15 bases between them. Germline V gene lookup returns CDR1 GTSNPN and CDR2 SVGIG (reference sequence). The CDR3 sequence is 15 residues long. The DNA of the CDR3 is TGTGCCTGGAGTGTTCAAGGCAGGCCGACCTATGGCTACACCTTC. It translates to CAWSVQGRPTYGYTF. The full variable domain, with the rest looked up from reference TRBV30 and TRBJ1-2, is SQTIHQWPATLVQPVGSPLSLECTVEGTSNPNLYWYRQAAGRGLQLLFYSVGIGQISSEVPQNLSASRPQDRQFILSSKKLLLSDSGFYLCAWSVQGRPTYGYTFGSGTRLTVV.

This chain links TRBV15 with TRBJ2-1, with D possibly TRBD2 on 6 matching bases. This CDR3 comprises 13 residues. The V gene lost 5 bases and the J gene lost 9 bases, with 14 bases spanning the gap. Per germline, CDR1 LNHNV and CDR2 YYDKDF (reference sequence). CDR3 region: CATSDGTHPEQFF. As DNA, the CDR3 is TGTGCCACCAGCGATGGGACTCACCCTGAGCAGTTCTTC.

The V gene is TRBV3-1 (or the pseudogene TRBV3-2), the J gene TRBJ1-1, with D possibly being TRBD1 (6 bases). V was shortened by 5 bases and J by 10 bases, with 14 bases between the two germline ends. This CDR3 has 12 amino acids. The V gene's germline CDR1 is LGHDT and CDR2 YNNKEL (reference sequence). CDR3 residues: CASSTGQGLAFF. The CDR3 region has the DNA TGTGCCAGCAGCACGGGACAAGGACTAGCTTTCTTT.

The chain is built from TRBV5-6 and TRBJ2-3; D gene uncertain. Germline CDR1 SGHDT, CDR2 YYEEEE. The CDR3 is made up of 16 amino acids. Trimming took off 0 bases at V and 4 bases at J, with 15 bases between the two ends. In DNA, the CDR3 is TGTGCCAGCAGCTTGGGACTCGGCGGCGCGTCAGATACGCAGTATTTT. Translated, it gives CASSLGLGGASDTQYF. Looking up the rest from reference TRBV5-6 and TRBJ2-3 gives the full variable domain: DAGVTQSPTHLIKTRGQQVTLRCSPKSGHDTVSWYQQALGQGPQFIFQYYEEEERQRGNFPDRFSGHQFPNYSSELNVNALLLGDSALYLCASSLGLGGASDTQYFGPGTRLTVL.

In DNA form, the CDR3 reads TGTGCCAGCAGCTGGGGGGAGGGAACCTACAATGAGCAGTTCTTC. Translated: CASSWGEGTYNEQFF. The chain employs TRBV5-6 and TRBJ2-1; 7 bases line up with TRBD2. Per the germline V gene, CDR1 is SGHDT and CDR2 is YYEEEE. The CDR3 consists of 15 residues. V lost 3 bases and J lost 2; bases outside the gene matches: 5.

This chain links TRBV18 with TRBJ1-3, with D perhaps TRBD1 (6 bases). The V end was cut by 5 bases, the J end by 7 bases, with 15 bases between. The CDR3 contains 14 residues. Germline V lookup: CDR1 KGHSH, CDR2 LQKENI. The CDR3 region has the DNA TGTGCCAGCTCAGCAGGGGCTCCCGGGAACACCATATATTTT. It yields the protein CASSAGAPGNTIYF.

This clone was observed once. The chain uses TRBV7-3 and TRBJ2-3; 9 bases match TRBD1. Germline CDR1 and CDR2: SGHTA and FQGTGA. This CDR3 is 15 amino acids long. Trimming at V came to 7 bases and at J to 4 bases, leaving 9 bases not matched to a gene. The CDR3 DNA follows: TGTGCCAGCACCCAAGGGACAGGGCGGGCAGATACGCAGTATTTT. Protein sequence: CASTQGTGRADTQYF.

The chain has TRBV25-1 and TRBJ2-1, with D tentatively TRBD1 (6 bases). V was trimmed by 0 bases and J by 10 bases, leaving 22 bases between them. Germline V CDR1 and CDR2: MGHDK, SYGVNS. The CDR3 covers 17 residues. CDR3 in amino acids: CASSEYGLGHRTTEQFF. The CDR3 region has the DNA TGTGCCAGCAGTGAATATGGGCTGGGACATCGGACGACGGAGCAGTTCTTC.

The chain combines TRBV5-4 with TRBJ2-7; D is uncertain. The CDR3 covers 13 residues. V lost 2 bases and J 5 bases, leaving 11 bases between the germline ends. CDR1 and CDR2 (germline): SGHNT, YYREEE (reference sequence). The CDR3 loop reads CASSFPGRHEQYF. The CDR3, as DNA: TGTGCCAGCAGCTTCCCGGGTCGTCACGAGCAGTACTTC.

V is TRBV2 and J is TRBJ1-1; possibly TRBD1 for D (5 bases). CDR1 and CDR2 (germline): SNHLY, FYNNEI. This CDR3 has 15 amino acids. V lost 1 base to trimming and J lost 4 bases, with 13 bases between them. In nucleotides, the CDR3 is TGTGCCAGCAGTGAAGTACAGGTTCCAACCACTGAAGCTTTCTTT. Its protein product is CASSEVQVPTTEAFF.

The chain carries TRBV27 and TRBJ2-1, with D possibly TRBD2 on 6 matching bases. Germline values: CDR1 MNHEY, CDR2 SMNVEV (reference sequence). CDR3 length equals 11 residues. V dropped 6 bases and J dropped 6 bases, with 6 bases sitting between them. CDR3 region: CASSGGNEQFF. In DNA form, the CDR3 reads TGTGCCAGCAGCGGGGGCAATGAGCAGTTCTTC.

In DNA, the CDR3 is TGCGCCAGCAGCCAAGATCTTGGCGGCCGCACAGATACGCAGTATTTT. Protein product: CASSQDLGGRTDTQYF. The rearrangement links TRBV4-3 to TRBJ2-3; D not resolved. The germline V gene has CDR1 LGHNA and CDR2 YSLEER. Between the trimmed V and J ends, which lost 0 bases and 1 base, there was a span of 11 bases. CDR3 length equals 16 residues.

CDR3 nucleotides: TGTGCCAGCAGCTTACCCGGACAGGGCGCGCAGTACTTC. Residues: CASSLPGQGAQYF. The V and J genes are TRBV7-2 and TRBJ2-7; TRBD1 matches at 8 bases. The CDR3 is made up of 13 amino acids. Trimming at V came to 2 bases and at J to 9 bases, leaving 6 bases not matched to a gene. The germline CDR1 and CDR2 sequences are SGHTA and FQGNSA. The full variable domain, with the rest looked up from reference TRBV7-2 and TRBJ2-7, is GAGVSQSPSNKVTEKGKDVELRCDPISGHTALYWYRQSLGQGLEFLIYFQGNSAPDKSGLPSDRFSAERTGGSVSTLTIQRTQQEDSAVYLCASSLPGQGAQYFGPGTRLTVT.

V usage is TRBV5-1 and J usage is TRBJ1-1, with 7 bases identical to TRBD1. Germline loops: CDR1 SGHRS, CDR2 YFSETQ. The junction had 7 bases not matched to a gene; V was cut back by 7 bases and J by 1 base. The CDR3 consists of 14 residues. CDR3 sequence: CASYYGQANTEAFF. The CDR3 DNA sequence: TGCGCCAGCTATTATGGACAGGCGAACACTGAAGCTTTCTTT.

V and J are TRBV6-2 or TRBV6-3 and TRBJ1-1; D not resolved. The germline CDR1 and CDR2 sequences are MNHEY and SVGEGT. There are 13 residues in the CDR3. V lost 2 bases and J lost 5, with 9 bases in between. The CDR3 DNA follows: TGTGCCAGCAGTTACCTTGACAAGACTGAAGCTTTCTTT. It translates to CASSYLDKTEAFF.

About this clone itself: At one end the junction does not follow the germline gene, possibly because of a read error. This chain connects TRBV7-7 to TRBJ2-5, with 8 bases matching TRBD1. Per the germline V gene, CDR1 is SSHAT and CDR2 is FNYEAQ (reference sequence). The CDR3 runs 16 residues. CDR3 sequence reads: CASSRTGPLGEETQYF. CDR3 nucleotide sequence: TGTGCTAGCAGCAGGACAGGGCCCCTAGGGGAAGAGACCCAGTACTTC.

This chain uses TRBV5-4 with TRBJ2-3; 13 bases line up with TRBD2. The CDR3 has 17 amino acids. CDR1 and CDR2 from the germline V gene are SGHNT and YYREEE (reference sequence). Trimming at V came to 4 bases and at J to 4 bases, leaving 9 bases not matched to a gene. The CDR3 sequence: CASSRGGLAGVSDTQYF. DNA of the CDR3: TGTGCCAGCAGCCGCGGAGGACTAGCGGGGGTTTCAGATACGCAGTATTTT.

The chain combines TRBV7-8 with TRBJ1-2; the match to TRBD1 covers 7 bases. The V segment lost 2 bases and the J segment 8 bases; nucleotides outside the gene matches: 8. Germline loops: CDR1 SGHVS, CDR2 FQNEAQ. This CDR3 is built from 14 residues. The CDR3 sequence is CASSLLGQPGGYTF. The CDR3 DNA sequence: TGTGCCAGCAGCTTATTGGGACAGCCCGGGGGCTACACCTTC.

Of note for this clone: The CDR3 does not close with the conserved phenylalanine or tryptophan, likely indicating a read error. The limits of the CDR3 on the DNA are not certain, so only TCRdb's listed CDR3 is given. The V gene is TRBV6-2 or TRBV6-3, the J gene TRBJ2-7; the table assigns TRBD2, which was not confirmed against the DNA. The CDR3 is 14 residues long, counting both termini. Per the germline V gene, CDR1 is MNHEY and CDR2 is SVGEGT. CDR3 sequence: CASSSQRGSGRPRL.

The chain carries TRBV4-3 and TRBJ1-1, with 12 bases aligning to TRBD1. The CDR3 length is 18 residues. With 4 bases clipped from V and 2 bases from J, the junction kept 11 bases outside the gene matches. Germline values: CDR1 LGHNA, CDR2 YSLEER. The CDR3 is CASSRQGQGATINTEAFF. In DNA form, the CDR3 reads TGCGCCAGCAGCCGCCAGGGACAGGGGGCGACGATAAACACTGAAGCTTTCTTT.

This chain uses TRBV29-1 with TRBJ2-6, with 8 bases lining up with TRBD1. This CDR3 has 16 residues. Losses at the gene ends were 2 bases for V and 0 bases for J; bases not matched to a gene: 3. Germline V CDR1 and CDR2: SQVTM, ANQGSEA. The CDR3 here is CSVEQGAGSGANVLTF. CDR3 nucleotides: TGCAGCGTTGAACAGGGGGCCGGCTCTGGGGCCAACGTCCTGACTTTC.

The chain carries TRBV7-3 and TRBJ1-1; tentative D call: TRBD1 (5 bases). V lost 1 base and J lost 3, with 9 bases in between. CDR3 size: 14 residues. The germline V gene encodes CDR1 SGHTA and CDR2 FQGTGA. The CDR3 bases are TGTGCCAGCAGCTTAAGGGGCAGGGACACTGAAGCTTTCTTT. Its translation is CASSLRGRDTEAFF.

V and J are TRBV19 and TRBJ1-5; D remains unclear. The ends were cut back, 7 bases at V and 5 bases at J, with 18 bases in the middle. Germline loops: CDR1 LNHDA, CDR2 SQIVND (reference sequence). CDR3 length: 15 residues. CDR3 nucleotides: TGTGCCAGTATGAACGCGAATCGGTTTCATCAGCCCCAGCATTTT. Its protein product is CASMNANRFHQPQHF.

The V gene is TRBV11-2, the J gene TRBJ1-5; D may be TRBD1 (5 bases). Per the germline V gene, CDR1 is SGHAT and CDR2 is FQNNGV. CDR3 size: 14 residues. V lost 5 bases, J lost 1 base, and 9 bases lay in between. The CDR3 loop reads CASSHSGSNQPQHF. In nucleotides, the CDR3 is TGTGCCAGCAGCCATTCAGGGAGCAATCAGCCCCAGCATTTT.

The chain combines TRBV19 with TRBJ1-1; D gene uncertain. V gave up 4 bases and J gave up 3 bases, with 9 bases separating them. The CDR3 loop spans 13 amino acids. Germline assignment: CDR1 LNHDA and CDR2 SQIVND (reference sequence). CDR3 protein: CASSSDRDTEAFF. The CDR3 DNA sequence: TGTGCCAGTAGTAGCGATCGAGACACTGAAGCTTTCTTT.

J is TRBJ2-1 and V is TRBV4-1, with 11 bases matching TRBD1. Unmatched junction bases numbered 5, after V lost 1 base and J lost 3 bases. This CDR3 region has 17 residues. The germline CDR1 and CDR2 sequences are MGHRA and YSYEKL. The CDR3 loop is CASSQVWTGGVYNEQFF. The CDR3 DNA sequence: TGCGCCAGCAGCCAAGTTTGGACAGGGGGCGTCTACAATGAGCAGTTCTTC.